What follows are 7 T cell receptor beta chains derived from one specimen sequenced in a study of T cells after yellow fever vaccination. TCRdb re-called the 5' RACE reads with MiXCR, one entry per CDR3 protein. The table includes approximately 610,000 distinct CDR3 sequences, around 17% detected once. This specimen consisted of PBMCs, obtained 5 to 6 days after the first yellow fever vaccination. The receptors were sampled from a man between 18 and 29 years old who received the YFV17D yellow fever vaccine.

This clonotype was found a few times. Written as DNA, the CDR3 is TGTGCCAGCAGCCAAGAAAGGGGCACAGATACGCAGTATTTT. Amino acid sequence: CASSQERGTDTQYF. This chain joins TRBV3-1 and TRBJ2-3; D call uncertain. The V and J ends lost 0 bases and 1 base respectively, with 5 bases between them. CDR1 is LGHDT and CDR2 is YNNKEL in the germline V gene (reference sequence). CDR3 size: 14 residues.

This chain uses TRBV3-1 with TRBJ1-2; 9 bases align to TRBD1. The V gene's germline CDR1 is LGHDT and CDR2 YNNKEL (reference sequence). V was pared by 0 bases and J by 6 bases, with 5 bases of the junction left unmatched. CDR3 length: 15 residues. CDR3 loop: CASSQDQGTGNGYTF. CDR3 sequence (DNA): TGTGCCAGCAGCCAAGATCAAGGGACAGGGAATGGCTACACCTTC.

The chain joins TRBV4-3 to TRBJ2-1, with 7 bases aligning to TRBD2. Trimming cost V 0 bases and J 5 bases; bases outside gene matches: 4. Germline CDR1 is LGHNA and CDR2 is YSLEER. This CDR3 has 15 amino acids. CDR3 sequence: CASSQDGTNHNEQFF. The CDR3 DNA reads as TGCGCCAGCAGCCAAGACGGGACTAACCACAATGAGCAGTTCTTC.

This clonotype showed up just a few times. The V gene is TRBV4-3, the J gene TRBJ2-2; weak D call: TRBD2 (5 bases). CDR3 length: 18 residues. Trimming stripped 0 bases from V and 1 base from J, with 15 bases between. Per the germline V gene, CDR1 is LGHNA and CDR2 is YSLEER. The DNA for the CDR3 is TGCGCCAGCAGCCAAGATCCCGGGGTTAGAGGGAACACCGGGGAGCTGTTTTTT. Protein sequence: CASSQDPGVRGNTGELFF.

The rearrangement joins TRBV7-9 to TRBJ1-2; 11 bases fit TRBD1. This CDR3 comprises 15 residues. Germline V lookup: CDR1 SEHNR, CDR2 FQNEAQ (reference sequence). The J segment lost 6 bases and the V segment lost 4 bases, leaving 7 bases of the junction unmatched. The CDR3 DNA sequence: TGTGCCAGCAGCTCCCCGGGACAGGGGGTTCATGGCTACACCTTC. Translation gives CASSSPGQGVHGYTF.

This clonotype has just a few counts. The chain uses TRBV7-2 and TRBJ2-5; D is perhaps TRBD1 (6 bases). CDR3 size: 15 residues. Per the germline V gene, CDR1 is SGHTA and CDR2 is FQGNSA. The V end was cut by 2 bases, the J end by 2 bases, with 12 bases between. CDR3 in amino acids: CASSLRWGLQETQYF. The CDR3 DNA reads TGTGCCAGCAGCTTAAGGTGGGGGCTACAAGAGACCCAGTACTTC.

There are a few counts of this clonotype. The chain joins TRBV4-3 to TRBJ1-4; TRBD1 is a possible D gene (6 bases). Trimming left V 0 bases short and J 10 bases short, with 15 bases between. The length of the CDR3 is 15 residues. Per germline, CDR1 LGHNA and CDR2 YSLEER. CDR3: CASSQDLRGPGKLFF. In nucleotides, the CDR3 is TGCGCCAGCAGCCAAGATCTCCGGGGGCCAGGAAAACTGTTTTTT.